The T cell receptor (beta chain) under discussion was sequenced for a study of Tregs in tolerant kidney transplant recipients. The protocol was immunoSEQ multiplex PCR, while the TCRdb copy is restricted to in-frame clones and leaves out a portion. The sample records about 77,000 clones, roughly 98% being singletons. The germline CDR1 and CDR2 sequences are SGHRS and YFSETQ. V gave up 0 bases and J gave up 0 bases, with 33 bases separating them. CDR3 length: 24 residues. Unstimulated regulatory T cells (CD4+CD25+CD127-), CD4+CD25- non-regulatory cells, CD4 and CD8 cells were FACS-sorted from thawed PBMCs.

The sequencing used CD4+ T cells from blood, collected before the transplant. The TCR originated in a human donor who received a combined kidney and bone marrow transplant. V usage is TRBV5-1 and J usage is TRBJ2-2, with D perhaps matching TRBD2 (6 bases). CDR3 nucleotides: TGCGCCAGCAGCTTGGGACAGCCTCTACGGTGGGGGGATCACCGACACCCGAACACCGGGGAGCTGTTTTTT. Translating it yields CASSLGQPLRWGDHRHPNTGELFF. The whole variable domain, filled in from reference TRBV5-1 and TRBJ2-2, reads KAGVTQTPRYLIKTRGQQVTLSCSPISGHRSVSWYQQTPGQGLQFLFEYFSETQRNKGNFPGRFSGRQFSNSRSEMNVSTLELGDSALYLCASSLGQPLRWGDHRHPNTGELFFGEGSRLTVL.